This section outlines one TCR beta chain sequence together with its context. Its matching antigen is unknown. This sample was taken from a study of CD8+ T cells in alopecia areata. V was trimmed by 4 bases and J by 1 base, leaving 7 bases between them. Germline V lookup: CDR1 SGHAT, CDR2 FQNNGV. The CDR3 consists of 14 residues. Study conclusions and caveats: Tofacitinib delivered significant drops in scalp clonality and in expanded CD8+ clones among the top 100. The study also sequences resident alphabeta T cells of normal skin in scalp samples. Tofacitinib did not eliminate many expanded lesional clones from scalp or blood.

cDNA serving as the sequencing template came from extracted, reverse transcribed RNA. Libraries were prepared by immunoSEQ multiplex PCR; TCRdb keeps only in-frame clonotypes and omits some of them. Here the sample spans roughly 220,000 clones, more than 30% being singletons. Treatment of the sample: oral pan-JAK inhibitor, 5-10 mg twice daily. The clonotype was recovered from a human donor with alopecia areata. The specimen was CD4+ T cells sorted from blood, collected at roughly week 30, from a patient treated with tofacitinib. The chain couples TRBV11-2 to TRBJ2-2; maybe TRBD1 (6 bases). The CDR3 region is CASSWTENTGELFF. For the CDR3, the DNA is TGTGCCAGCAGCTGGACAGAGAACACCGGGGAGCTGTTTTTT. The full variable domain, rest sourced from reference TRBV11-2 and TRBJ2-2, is EAGVAQSPRYKIIEKRQSVAFWCNPISGHATLYWYQQILGQGPKLLIQFQNNGVVDDSQLPKDRFSAERLKGVDSTLKIQPAKLEDSAVYLCASSWTENTGELFFGEGSRLTVL.